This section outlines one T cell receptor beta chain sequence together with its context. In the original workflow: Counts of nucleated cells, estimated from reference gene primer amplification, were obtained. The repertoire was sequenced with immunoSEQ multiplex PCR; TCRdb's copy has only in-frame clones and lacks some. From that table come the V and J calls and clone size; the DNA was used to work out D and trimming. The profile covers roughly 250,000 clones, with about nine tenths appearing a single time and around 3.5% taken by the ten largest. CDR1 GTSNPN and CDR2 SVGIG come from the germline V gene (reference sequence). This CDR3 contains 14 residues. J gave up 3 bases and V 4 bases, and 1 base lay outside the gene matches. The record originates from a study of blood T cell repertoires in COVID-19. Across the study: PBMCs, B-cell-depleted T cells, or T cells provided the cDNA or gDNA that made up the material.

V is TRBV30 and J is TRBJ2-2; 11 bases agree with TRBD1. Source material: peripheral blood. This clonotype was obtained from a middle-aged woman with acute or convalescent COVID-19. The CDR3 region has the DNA TGTGCCTGGACGGACAGGGGGCACACCGGGGAGCTGTTTTTT. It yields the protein CAWTDRGHTGELFF.